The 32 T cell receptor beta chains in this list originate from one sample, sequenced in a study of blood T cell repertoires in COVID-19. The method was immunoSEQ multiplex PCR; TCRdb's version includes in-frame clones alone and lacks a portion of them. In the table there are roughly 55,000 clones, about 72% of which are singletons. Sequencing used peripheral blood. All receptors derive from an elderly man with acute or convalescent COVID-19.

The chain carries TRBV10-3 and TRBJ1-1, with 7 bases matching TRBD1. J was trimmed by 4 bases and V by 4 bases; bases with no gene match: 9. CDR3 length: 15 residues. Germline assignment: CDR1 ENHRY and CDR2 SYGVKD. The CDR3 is CAISGRQGGFTEAFF. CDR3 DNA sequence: TGTGCCATCAGTGGACGACAGGGAGGTTTCACTGAAGCTTTCTTT.

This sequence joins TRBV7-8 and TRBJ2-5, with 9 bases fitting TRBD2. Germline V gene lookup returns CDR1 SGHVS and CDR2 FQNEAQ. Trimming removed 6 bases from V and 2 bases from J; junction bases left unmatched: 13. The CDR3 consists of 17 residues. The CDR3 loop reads CASSSRGSSGTQETQYF. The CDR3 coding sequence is TGTGCCAGCAGTTCTCGGGGATCTAGCGGGACTCAAGAGACCCAGTACTTC.

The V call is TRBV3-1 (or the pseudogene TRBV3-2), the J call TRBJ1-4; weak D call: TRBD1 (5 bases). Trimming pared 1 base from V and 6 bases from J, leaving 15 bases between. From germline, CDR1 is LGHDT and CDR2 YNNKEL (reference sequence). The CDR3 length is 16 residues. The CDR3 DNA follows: TGTGCCAGCAGCCAAGGGGTCGGGGGAGTGCATGAAAAACTGTTTTTT. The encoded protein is CASSQGVGGVHEKLFF.

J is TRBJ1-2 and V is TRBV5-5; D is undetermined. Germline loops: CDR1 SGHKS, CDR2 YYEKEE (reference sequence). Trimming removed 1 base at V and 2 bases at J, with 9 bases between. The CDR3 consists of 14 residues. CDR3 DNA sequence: TGTGCCAGCAGCTTGATCGCAGAAAACTATGGCTACACCTTC. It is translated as CASSLIAENYGYTF. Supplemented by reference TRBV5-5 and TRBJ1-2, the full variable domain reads DAGVTQSPTHLIKTRGQQVTLRCSPISGHKSVSWYQQVLGQGPQFIFQYYEKEERGRGNFPDRFSARQFPNYSSELNVNALLLGDSALYLCASSLIAENYGYTFGSGTRLTVV.

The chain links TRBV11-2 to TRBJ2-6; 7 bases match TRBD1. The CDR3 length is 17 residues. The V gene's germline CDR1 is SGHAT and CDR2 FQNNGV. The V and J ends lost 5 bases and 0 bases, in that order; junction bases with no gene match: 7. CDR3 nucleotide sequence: TGTGCCAGCAGCCTCCTCGGGACAGTCTCTGGGGCCAACGTCCTGACTTTC. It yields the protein CASSLLGTVSGANVLTF. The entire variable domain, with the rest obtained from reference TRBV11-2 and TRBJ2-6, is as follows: EAGVAQSPRYKIIEKRQSVAFWCNPISGHATLYWYQQILGQGPKLLIQFQNNGVVDDSQLPKDRFSAERLKGVDSTLKIQPAKLEDSAVYLCASSLLGTVSGANVLTFGAGSRLTVL.

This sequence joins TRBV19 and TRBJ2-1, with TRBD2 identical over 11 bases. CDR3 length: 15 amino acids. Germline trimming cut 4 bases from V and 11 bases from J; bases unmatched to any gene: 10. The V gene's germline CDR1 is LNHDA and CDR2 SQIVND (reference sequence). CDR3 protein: CASSTTSGTTMKQFF. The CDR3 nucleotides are TGTGCCAGTAGTACGACTAGCGGGACTACAATGAAGCAGTTCTTC. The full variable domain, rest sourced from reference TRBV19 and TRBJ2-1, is DGGITQSPKYLFRKEGQNVTLSCEQNLNHDAMYWYRQDPGQGLRLIYYSQIVNDFQKGDIAEGYSVSREKKESFPLTVTSAQKNPTAFYLCASSTTSGTTMKQFFGPGTRLTVL.

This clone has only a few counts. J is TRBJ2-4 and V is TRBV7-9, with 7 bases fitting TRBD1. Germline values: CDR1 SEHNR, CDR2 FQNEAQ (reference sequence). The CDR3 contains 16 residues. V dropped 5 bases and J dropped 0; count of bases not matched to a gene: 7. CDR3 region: CASSRGQDLAKNIQYF. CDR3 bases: TGTGCCAGCAGCCGAGGACAGGACCTAGCCAAAAACATTCAGTACTTC.

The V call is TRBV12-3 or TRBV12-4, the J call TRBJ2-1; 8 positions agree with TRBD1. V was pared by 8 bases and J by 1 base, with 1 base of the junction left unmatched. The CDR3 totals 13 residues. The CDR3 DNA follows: TGTGCCAGCGGACAGGGTTCCTACAATGAGCAGTTCTTC. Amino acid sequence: CASGQGSYNEQFF.

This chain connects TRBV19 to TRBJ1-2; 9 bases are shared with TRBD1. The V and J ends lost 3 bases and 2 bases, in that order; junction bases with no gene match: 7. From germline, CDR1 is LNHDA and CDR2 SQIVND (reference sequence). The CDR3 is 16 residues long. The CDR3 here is CASSINAGQGNYGYTF. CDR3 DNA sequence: TGTGCCAGTAGTATTAATGCGGGACAGGGAAACTATGGCTACACCTTC.

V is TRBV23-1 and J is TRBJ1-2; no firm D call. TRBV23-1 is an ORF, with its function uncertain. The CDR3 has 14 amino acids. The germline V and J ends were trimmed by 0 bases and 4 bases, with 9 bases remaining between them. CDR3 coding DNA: TGCGCCAGCAGTCAATCATCAGGCCCCTATGGCTACACCTTC. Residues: CASSQSSGPYGYTF.

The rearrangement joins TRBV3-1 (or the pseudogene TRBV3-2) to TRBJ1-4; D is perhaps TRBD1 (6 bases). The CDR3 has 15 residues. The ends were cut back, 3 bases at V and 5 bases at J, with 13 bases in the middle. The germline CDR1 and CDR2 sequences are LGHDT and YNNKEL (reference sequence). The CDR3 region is CASSQSQGMNEKLFF. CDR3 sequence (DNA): TGTGCCAGCAGCCAGTCTCAGGGGATGAATGAAAAACTGTTTTTT.

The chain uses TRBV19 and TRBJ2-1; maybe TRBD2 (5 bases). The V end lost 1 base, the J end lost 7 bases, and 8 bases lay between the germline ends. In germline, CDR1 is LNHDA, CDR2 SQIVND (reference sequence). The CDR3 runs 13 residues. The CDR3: CASSIGTENEQFF. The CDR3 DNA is TGTGCCAGTAGTATAGGGACTGAAAATGAGCAGTTCTTC. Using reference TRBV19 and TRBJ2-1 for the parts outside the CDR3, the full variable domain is DGGITQSPKYLFRKEGQNVTLSCEQNLNHDAMYWYRQDPGQGLRLIYYSQIVNDFQKGDIAEGYSVSREKKESFPLTVTSAQKNPTAFYLCASSIGTENEQFFGPGTRLTVL.

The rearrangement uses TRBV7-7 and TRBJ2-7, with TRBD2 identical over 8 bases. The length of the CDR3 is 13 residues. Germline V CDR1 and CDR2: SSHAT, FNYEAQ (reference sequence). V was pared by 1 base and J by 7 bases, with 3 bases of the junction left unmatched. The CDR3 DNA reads TGTGCCAGCAGCTTAGATATAGCGGGGGAGCAGTACTTC. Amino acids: CASSLDIAGEQYF.

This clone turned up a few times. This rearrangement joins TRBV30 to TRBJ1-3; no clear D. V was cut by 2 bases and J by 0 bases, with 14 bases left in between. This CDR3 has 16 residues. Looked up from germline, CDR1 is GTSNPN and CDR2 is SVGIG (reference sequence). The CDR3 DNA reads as TGTGCCTGGAGTTCTGCGGGAGGCAGCTCTGGAAACACCATATATTTT. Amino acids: CAWSSAGGSSGNTIYF.

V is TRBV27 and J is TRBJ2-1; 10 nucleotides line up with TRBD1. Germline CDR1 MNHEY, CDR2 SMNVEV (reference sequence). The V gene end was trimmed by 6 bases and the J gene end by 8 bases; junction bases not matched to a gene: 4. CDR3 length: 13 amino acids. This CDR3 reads CASSLGQGHEQFF. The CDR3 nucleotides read TGTGCCAGCAGCCTGGGACAGGGGCATGAGCAGTTCTTC.

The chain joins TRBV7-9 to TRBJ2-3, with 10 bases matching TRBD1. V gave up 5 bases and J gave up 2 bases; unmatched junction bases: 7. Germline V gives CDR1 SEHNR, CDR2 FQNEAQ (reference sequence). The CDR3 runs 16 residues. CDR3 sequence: CASSLKTGGDTDTQYF. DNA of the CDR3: TGTGCCAGCAGCCTTAAGACAGGGGGCGACACAGATACGCAGTATTTT. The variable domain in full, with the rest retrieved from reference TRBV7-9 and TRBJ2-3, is DTGVSQNPRHKITKRGQNVTFRCDPISEHNRLYWYRQTLGQGPEFLTYFQNEAQLEKSRLLSDRFSAERPKGSFSTLEIQRTEQGDSAMYLCASSLKTGGDTDTQYFGPGTRLTVL.

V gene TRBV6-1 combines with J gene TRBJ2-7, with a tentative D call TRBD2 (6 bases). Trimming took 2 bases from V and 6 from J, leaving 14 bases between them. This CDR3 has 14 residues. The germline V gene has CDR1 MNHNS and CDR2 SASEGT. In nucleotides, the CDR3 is TGTGCCAGCAGTGAACGGGAGACAGTCAGCGAGCAGTACTTC. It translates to CASSERETVSEQYF.

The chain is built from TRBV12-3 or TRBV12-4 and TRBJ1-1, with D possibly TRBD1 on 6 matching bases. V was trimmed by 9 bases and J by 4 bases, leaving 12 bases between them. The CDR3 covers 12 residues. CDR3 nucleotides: TGTGCCAGTCAAGCGGGGGCCACTGAAGCTTTCTTT. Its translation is CASQAGATEAFF.

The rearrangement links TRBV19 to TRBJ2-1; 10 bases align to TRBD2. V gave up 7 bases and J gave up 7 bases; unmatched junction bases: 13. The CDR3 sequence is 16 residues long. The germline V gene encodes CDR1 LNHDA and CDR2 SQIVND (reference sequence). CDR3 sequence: CASTGQSGRAGNEQFF. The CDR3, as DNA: TGTGCCAGTACCGGCCAGAGCGGGAGGGCGGGAAATGAGCAGTTCTTC.

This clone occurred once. The DNA for the CDR3 is TGTGCCAGCAGCCAAGAAGGGACTAGCGGGGGGGGACGGATGGATGAGCAGTTCTTC. Translating gives CASSQEGTSGGGRMDEQFF. The rearrangement links TRBV3-1 (or the pseudogene TRBV3-2) to TRBJ2-1; TRBD2 matches 16 bases. V was clipped by 0 bases and J by 8 bases; unmatched bases: 10. CDR1 is LGHDT and CDR2 is YNNKEL in the germline V gene (reference sequence). This CDR3 has 19 amino acids.

The CDR3 reads CAWSGVIEAFF. The CDR3 region has the DNA TGTGCCTGGAGCGGGGTCATTGAAGCTTTCTTT. V and J are TRBV30 and TRBJ1-1; D gene unclear. This CDR3 is built from 11 residues. Germline assignment: CDR1 GTSNPN and CDR2 SVGIG (reference sequence). V gave up 3 bases and J gave up 7 bases, with 9 bases separating them.

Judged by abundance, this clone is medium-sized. The CDR3 reads CASSPGTWMSEAFF. The CDR3 nucleotides are TGTGCCAGCAGCCCAGGGACATGGATGTCTGAAGCTTTCTTT. The chain links TRBV7-8 to TRBJ1-1; possible D gene TRBD1, 6 bases. The CDR3 length is 14 residues. Germline V gene lookup returns CDR1 SGHVS and CDR2 FQNEAQ. Trimming took 5 bases from V and 6 from J, leaving 16 bases between them.

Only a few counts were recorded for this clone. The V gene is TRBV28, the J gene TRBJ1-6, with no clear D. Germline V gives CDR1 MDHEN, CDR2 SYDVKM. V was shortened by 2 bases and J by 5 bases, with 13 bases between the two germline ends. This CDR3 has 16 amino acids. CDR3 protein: CASSLLHGFNNSPLHF. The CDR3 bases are TGTGCCAGCAGTTTACTTCACGGGTTCAATAATTCACCCCTCCACTTT.

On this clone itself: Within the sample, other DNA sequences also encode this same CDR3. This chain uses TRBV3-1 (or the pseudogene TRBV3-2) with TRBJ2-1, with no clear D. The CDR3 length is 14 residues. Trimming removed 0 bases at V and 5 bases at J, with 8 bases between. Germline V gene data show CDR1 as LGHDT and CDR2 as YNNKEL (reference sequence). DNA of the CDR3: TGTGCCAGCAGCCAAGAAGGCGGTGACAATGAGCAGTTCTTC. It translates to CASSQEGGDNEQFF.

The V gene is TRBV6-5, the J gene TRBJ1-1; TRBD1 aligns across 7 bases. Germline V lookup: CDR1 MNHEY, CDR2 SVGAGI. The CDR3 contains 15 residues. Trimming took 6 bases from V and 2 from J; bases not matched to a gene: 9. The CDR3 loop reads CASRKGGSRNTEAFF. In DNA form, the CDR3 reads TGTGCCAGCAGAAAAGGGGGCTCTCGAAACACTGAAGCTTTCTTT.

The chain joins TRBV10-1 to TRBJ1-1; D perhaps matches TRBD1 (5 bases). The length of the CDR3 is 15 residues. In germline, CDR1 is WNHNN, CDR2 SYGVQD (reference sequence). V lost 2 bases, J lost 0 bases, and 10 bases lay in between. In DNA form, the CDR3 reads TGCGCCAGCAGTGAGGGGGGGGATATGAACACTGAAGCTTTCTTT. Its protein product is CASSEGGDMNTEAFF.

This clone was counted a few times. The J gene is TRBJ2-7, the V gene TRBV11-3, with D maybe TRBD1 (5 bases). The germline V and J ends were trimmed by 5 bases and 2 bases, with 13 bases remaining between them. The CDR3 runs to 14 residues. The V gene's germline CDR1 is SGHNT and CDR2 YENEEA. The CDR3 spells CASSPGAATYEQYF. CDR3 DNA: TGTGCCAGCAGCCCTGGGGCAGCTACCTACGAGCAGTACTTC.

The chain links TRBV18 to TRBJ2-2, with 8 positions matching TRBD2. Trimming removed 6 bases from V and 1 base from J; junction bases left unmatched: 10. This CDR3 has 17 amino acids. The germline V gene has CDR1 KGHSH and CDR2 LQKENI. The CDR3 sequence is CASSPLVGTRNTGELFF. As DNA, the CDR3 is TGTGCCAGCTCTCCCCTCGTCGGGACTAGGAACACCGGGGAGCTGTTTTTT.

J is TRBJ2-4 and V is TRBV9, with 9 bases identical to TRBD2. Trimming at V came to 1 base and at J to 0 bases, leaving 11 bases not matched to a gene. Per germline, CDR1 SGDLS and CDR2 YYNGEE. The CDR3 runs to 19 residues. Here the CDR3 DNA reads TGTGCCAGCAGCGTACAGGGTAGCGGGAGCGATCTAGCCAAAAACATTCAGTACTTC. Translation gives CASSVQGSGSDLAKNIQYF.

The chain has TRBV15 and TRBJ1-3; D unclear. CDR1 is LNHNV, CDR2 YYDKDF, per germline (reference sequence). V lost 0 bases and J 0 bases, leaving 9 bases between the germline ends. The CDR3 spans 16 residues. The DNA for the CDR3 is TGTGCCACCAGCAGAGAATCAGGCCCCTCTGGAAACACCATATATTTT. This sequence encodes CATSRESGPSGNTIYF.

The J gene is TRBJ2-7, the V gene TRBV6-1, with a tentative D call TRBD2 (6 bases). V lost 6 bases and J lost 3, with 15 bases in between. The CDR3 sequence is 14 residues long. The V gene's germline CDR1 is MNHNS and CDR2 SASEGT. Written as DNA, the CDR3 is TGTGCCAGCAGCCCCCAGGTGGACTACTACGAGCAGTACTTC. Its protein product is CASSPQVDYYEQYF.

CDR3 sequence reads: CASSLEKGLAEQFF. The CDR3 DNA is TGTGCCAGCAGCTTAGAGAAAGGACTAGCGGAGCAGTTCTTC. The chain has TRBV7-9 and TRBJ2-1; 9 nucleotides agree with TRBD2. The CDR3 is 14 residues long. V was clipped by 1 base and J by 10 bases; unmatched bases: 5. Germline V gene lookup returns CDR1 SEHNR and CDR2 FQNEAQ (reference sequence).